These 5 T cell receptor beta chains came from one sample sequenced in a study of blood T cell repertoires in COVID-19. The data were produced by immunoSEQ multiplex PCR, yet TCRdb's version contains in-frame clones alone and is incomplete. The sample holds roughly 43,000 clones, 82% seen once. Sequencing was carried out using peripheral blood. These TCRs come from a woman in her sixties or seventies with acute or convalescent COVID-19.

The chain recombines TRBV30 with TRBJ2-1, with TRBD1 matching 8 bases. CDR1 and CDR2 (germline): GTSNPN, SVGIG (reference sequence). CDR3 length equals 14 residues. Trimming at V came to 3 bases and at J to 6 bases, leaving 7 bases not matched to a gene. As DNA, the CDR3 is TGTGCCTGGAGGCGTGGCAGGGGGCTCAATGAGCAGTTCTTC. Its protein product is CAWRRGRGLNEQFF.

The chain is built from TRBV18 and TRBJ1-6, with D possibly being TRBD1 (6 bases). The CDR3 consists of 19 residues. With 5 bases removed from V and 3 bases from J, the gap between germline ends came to 23 bases. Germline V gene sequence: CDR1 KGHSH, CDR2 LQKENI. DNA for the CDR3: TGTGCCAGCTCAATCGGACAGATTATTAAAAGAGGCTATAATTCACCCCTCCACTTT. Amino acid sequence: CASSIGQIIKRGYNSPLHF.

J is TRBJ1-6 and V is TRBV25-1; 8 bases agree with TRBD1. V was clipped by 8 bases and J by 7 bases; unmatched bases: 4. This CDR3 has 13 amino acids. Germline lookup yields CDR1 MGHDK and CDR2 SYGVNS. CDR3 in amino acids: CASSGTGNSPLHF. In DNA, the CDR3 is TGTGCCAGCTCCGGGACAGGCAATTCACCCCTCCACTTT.

The rearrangement joins TRBV2 to TRBJ2-1; possible D gene TRBD1, 6 bases. V was shortened by 6 bases and J by 4 bases, with 13 bases between the two germline ends. Germline CDR1 and CDR2: SNHLY and FYNNEI. The CDR3 loop spans 14 amino acids. DNA for the CDR3: TGTGCCAGCAGGGGGGCCGGGCTTTACAATGAGCAGTTCTTC. This gives the protein CASRGAGLYNEQFF.

The gene calls are TRBV18 and TRBJ1-6; D remains unclear. V gave up 3 bases and J gave up 10 bases, with 13 bases separating them. CDR1 is KGHSH, CDR2 LQKENI, per germline. The CDR3 is 14 residues long. The CDR3 region is CASSPLAVNSPLHF. CDR3 in DNA: TGTGCCAGCTCACCCCTTGCGGTAAACTCACCCCTCCACTTT. The full variable domain, completed using reference TRBV18 and TRBJ1-6, is NAGVMQNPRHLVRRRGQEARLRCSPMKGHSHVYWYRQLPEEGLKFMVYLQKENIIDESGMPKERFSAEFPKEGPSILRIQQVVRGDSAAYFCASSPLAVNSPLHFGNGTRLTVT.